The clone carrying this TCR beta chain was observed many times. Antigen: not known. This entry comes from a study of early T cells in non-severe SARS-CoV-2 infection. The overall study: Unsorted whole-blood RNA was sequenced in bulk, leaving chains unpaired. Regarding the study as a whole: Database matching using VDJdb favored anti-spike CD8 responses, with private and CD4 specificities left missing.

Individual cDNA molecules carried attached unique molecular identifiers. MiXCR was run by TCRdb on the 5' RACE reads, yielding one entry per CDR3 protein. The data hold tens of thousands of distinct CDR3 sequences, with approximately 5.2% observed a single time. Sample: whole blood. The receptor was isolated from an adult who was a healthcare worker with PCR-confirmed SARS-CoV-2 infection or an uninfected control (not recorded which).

CDR3 DNA: TGTGCCAGCAGCCCCGGGGGACAGGAAAACTATGGCTACACCTTC. Translating it yields CASSPGGQENYGYTF. The chain recombines TRBV5-4 with TRBJ1-2; TRBD1 matches at 8 bases. The junction had 7 bases not matched to a gene; V was cut back by 4 bases and J by 2 bases. CDR3 length equals 15 residues. Germline CDR1 reads SGHNT; CDR2 reads YYREEE (reference sequence).